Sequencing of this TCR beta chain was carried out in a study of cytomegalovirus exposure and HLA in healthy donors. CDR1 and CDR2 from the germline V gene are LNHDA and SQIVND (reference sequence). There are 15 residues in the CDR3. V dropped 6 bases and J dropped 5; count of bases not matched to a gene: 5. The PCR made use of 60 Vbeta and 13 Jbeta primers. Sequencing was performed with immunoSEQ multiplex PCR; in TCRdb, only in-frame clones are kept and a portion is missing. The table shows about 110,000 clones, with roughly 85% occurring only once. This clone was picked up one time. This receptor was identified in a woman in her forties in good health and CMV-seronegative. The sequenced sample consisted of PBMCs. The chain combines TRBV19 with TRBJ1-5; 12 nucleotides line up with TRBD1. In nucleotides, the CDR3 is TGTGCCAGTAGCGGGACAGGGGGCAGCGATCAGCCCCAGCATTTT. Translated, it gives CASSGTGGSDQPQHF.